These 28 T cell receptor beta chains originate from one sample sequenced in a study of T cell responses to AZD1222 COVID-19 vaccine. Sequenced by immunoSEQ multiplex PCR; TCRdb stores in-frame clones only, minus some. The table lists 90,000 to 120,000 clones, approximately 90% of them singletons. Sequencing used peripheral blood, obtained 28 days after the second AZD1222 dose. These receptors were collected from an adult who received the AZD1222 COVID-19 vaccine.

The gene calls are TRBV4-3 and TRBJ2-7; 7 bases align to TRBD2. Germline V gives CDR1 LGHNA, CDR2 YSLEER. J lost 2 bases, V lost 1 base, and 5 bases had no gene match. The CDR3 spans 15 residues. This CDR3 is CASSQGRELAYEQYF. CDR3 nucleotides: TGCGCCAGCAGCCAAGGGCGGGAGTTAGCCTACGAGCAGTACTTC.

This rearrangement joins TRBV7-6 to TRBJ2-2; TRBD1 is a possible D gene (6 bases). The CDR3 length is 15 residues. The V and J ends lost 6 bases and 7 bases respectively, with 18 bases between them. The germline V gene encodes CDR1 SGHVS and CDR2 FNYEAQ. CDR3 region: CASSPQGERGGELFF. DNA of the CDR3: TGTGCCAGCAGTCCACAGGGAGAGAGGGGCGGGGAGCTGTTTTTT.

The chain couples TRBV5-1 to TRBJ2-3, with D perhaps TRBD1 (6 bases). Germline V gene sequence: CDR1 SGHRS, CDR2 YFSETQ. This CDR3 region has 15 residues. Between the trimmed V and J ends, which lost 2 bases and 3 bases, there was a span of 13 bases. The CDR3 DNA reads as TGCGCCAGCAGCTTAAGGCAGGGGACGACAGATACGCAGTATTTT. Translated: CASSLRQGTTDTQYF.

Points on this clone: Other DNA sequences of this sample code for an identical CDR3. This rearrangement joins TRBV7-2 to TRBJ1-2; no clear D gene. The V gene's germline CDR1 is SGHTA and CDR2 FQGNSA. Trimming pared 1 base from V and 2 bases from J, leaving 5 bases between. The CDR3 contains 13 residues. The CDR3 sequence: CASSLGTNYGYTF. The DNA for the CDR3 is TGTGCCAGCAGCTTAGGTACGAACTATGGCTACACCTTC.

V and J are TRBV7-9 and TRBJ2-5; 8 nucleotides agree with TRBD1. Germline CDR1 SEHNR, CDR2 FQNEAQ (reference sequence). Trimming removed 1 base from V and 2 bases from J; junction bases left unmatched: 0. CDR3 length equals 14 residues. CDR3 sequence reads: CASSLGQGQETQYF. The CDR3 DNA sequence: TGTGCCAGCAGCTTAGGACAGGGGCAAGAGACCCAGTACTTC.

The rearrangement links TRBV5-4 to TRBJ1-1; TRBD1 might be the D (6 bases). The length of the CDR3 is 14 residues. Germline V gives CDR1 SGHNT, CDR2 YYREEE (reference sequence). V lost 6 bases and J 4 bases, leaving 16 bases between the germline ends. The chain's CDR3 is CASTFTGGGTEAFF. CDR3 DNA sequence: TGTGCCAGCACCTTCACGGGAGGGGGCACTGAAGCTTTCTTT. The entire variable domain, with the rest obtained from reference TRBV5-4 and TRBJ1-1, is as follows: ETGVTQSPTHLIKTRGQQVTLRCSSQSGHNTVSWYQQALGQGPQFIFQYYREEENGRGNFPPRFSGLQFPNYSSELNVNALELDDSALYLCASTFTGGGTEAFFGQGTRLTVV.

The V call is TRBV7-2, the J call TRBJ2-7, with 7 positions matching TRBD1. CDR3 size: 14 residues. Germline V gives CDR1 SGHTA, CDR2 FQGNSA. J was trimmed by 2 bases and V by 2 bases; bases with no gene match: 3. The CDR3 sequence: CASSLTGAPYEQYF. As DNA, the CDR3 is TGTGCCAGCAGCTTAACAGGGGCCCCCTACGAGCAGTACTTC.

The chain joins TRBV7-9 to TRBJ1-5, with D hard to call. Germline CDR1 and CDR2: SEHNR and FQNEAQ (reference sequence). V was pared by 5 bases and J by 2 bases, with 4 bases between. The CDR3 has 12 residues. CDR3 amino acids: CASSERNQPQHF. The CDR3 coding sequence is TGTGCCAGCAGCGAACGCAATCAGCCCCAGCATTTT.

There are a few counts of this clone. CDR3 bases: TGTGCCTCGGGACAGGGGAACTATGGCTACACCTTC. Its translation is CASGQGNYGYTF. The J gene is TRBJ1-2, the V gene TRBV19, with 10 bases aligning to TRBD1. The germline V gene has CDR1 LNHDA and CDR2 SQIVND (reference sequence). The ends lost 11 bases at V and 2 bases at J; junction bases unmatched: 2. The CDR3 loop spans 12 amino acids.

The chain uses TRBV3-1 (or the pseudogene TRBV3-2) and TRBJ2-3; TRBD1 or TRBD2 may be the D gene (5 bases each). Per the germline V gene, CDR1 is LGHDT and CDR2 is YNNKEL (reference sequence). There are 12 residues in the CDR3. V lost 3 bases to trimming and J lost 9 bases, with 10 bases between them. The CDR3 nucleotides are TGTGCCAGCAGCCACCGGGGCCAAACGCAGTATTTT. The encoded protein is CASSHRGQTQYF.

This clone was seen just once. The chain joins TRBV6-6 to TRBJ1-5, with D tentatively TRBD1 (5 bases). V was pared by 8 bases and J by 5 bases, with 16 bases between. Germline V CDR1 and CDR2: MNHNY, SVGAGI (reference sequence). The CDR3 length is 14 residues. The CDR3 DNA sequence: TGTGCCAGCTCCCCGGGGGGGTCGTATCAGCCCCAGCATTTT. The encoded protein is CASSPGGSYQPQHF.

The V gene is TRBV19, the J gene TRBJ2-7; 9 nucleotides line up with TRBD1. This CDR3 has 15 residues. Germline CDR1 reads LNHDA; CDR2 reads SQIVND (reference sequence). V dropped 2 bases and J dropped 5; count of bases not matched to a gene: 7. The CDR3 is CASSIIGQGSNEQYF. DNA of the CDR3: TGTGCCAGTAGTATAATCGGACAGGGGTCTAACGAGCAGTACTTC.

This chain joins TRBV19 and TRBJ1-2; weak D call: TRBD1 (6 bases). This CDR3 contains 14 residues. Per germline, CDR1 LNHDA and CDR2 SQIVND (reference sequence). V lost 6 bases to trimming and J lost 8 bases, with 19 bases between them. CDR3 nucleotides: TGTGCCAGTAGGGCGTCACAGGGCATCTACGGCTACACCTTC. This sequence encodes CASRASQGIYGYTF.

The CDR3 sequence is CASSGQAYTEAFF. CDR3 in DNA: TGCGCCAGCAGTGGACAGGCCTACACTGAAGCTTTCTTT. The chain uses TRBV10-2 and TRBJ1-1, with D maybe TRBD1 (6 bases). CDR1 and CDR2 (germline): WSHSY, SAAADI. The V gene lost 4 bases and the J gene lost 3 bases, with 9 bases spanning the gap. The CDR3 is 13 amino acids.

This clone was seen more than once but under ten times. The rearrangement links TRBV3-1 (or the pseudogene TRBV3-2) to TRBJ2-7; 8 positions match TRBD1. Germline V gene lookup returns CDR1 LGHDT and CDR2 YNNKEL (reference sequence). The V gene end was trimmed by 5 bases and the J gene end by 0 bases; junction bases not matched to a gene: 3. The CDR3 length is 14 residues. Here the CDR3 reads CASSDTGGSYEQYF. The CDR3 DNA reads TGTGCCAGCAGCGATACAGGGGGCTCCTACGAGCAGTACTTC.

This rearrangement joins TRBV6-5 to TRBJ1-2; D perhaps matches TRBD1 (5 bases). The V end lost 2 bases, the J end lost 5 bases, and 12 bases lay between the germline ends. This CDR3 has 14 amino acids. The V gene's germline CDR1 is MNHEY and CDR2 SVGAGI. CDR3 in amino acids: CASSYGGYLYGYTF. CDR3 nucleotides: TGTGCCAGCAGTTACGGGGGATATTTATATGGCTACACCTTC.

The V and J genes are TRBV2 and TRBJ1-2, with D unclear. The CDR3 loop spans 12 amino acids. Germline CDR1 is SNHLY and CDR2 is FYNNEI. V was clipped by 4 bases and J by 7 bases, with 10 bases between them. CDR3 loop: CASSGVGSGYTF. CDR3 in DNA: TGTGCCAGCAGTGGAGTGGGTTCTGGCTACACCTTC.

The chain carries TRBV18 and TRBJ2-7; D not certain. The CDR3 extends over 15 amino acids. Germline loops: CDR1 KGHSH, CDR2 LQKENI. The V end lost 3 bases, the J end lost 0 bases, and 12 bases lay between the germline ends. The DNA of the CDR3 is TGTGCCAGCTCACCGACCGGGCCTCGCTCCTACGAGCAGTACTTC. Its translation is CASSPTGPRSYEQYF. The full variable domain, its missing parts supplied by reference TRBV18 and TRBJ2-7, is NAGVMQNPRHLVRRRGQEARLRCSPMKGHSHVYWYRQLPEEGLKFMVYLQKENIIDESGMPKERFSAEFPKEGPSILRIQQVVRGDSAAYFCASSPTGPRSYEQYFGPGTRLTVT.

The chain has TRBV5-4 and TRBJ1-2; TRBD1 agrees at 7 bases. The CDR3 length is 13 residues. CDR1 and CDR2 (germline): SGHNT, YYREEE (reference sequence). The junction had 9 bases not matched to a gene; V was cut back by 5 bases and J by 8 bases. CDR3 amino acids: CASSSTGVGGYTF. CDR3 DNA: TGTGCCAGCAGTTCTACAGGGGTGGGGGGCTACACCTTC.

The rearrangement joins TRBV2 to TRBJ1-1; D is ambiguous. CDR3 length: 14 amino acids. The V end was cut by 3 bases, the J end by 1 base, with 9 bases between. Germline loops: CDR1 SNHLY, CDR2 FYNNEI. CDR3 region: CASSEVAGNTEAFF. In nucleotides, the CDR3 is TGTGCCAGCAGTGAGGTAGCAGGGAACACTGAAGCTTTCTTT.

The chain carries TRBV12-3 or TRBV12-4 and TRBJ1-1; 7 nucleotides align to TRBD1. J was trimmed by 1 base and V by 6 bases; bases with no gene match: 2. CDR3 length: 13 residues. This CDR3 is CASSRTGNTEAFF. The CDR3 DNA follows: TGTGCCAGCAGCCGGACAGGGAACACTGAAGCTTTCTTT.

In nucleotides, the CDR3 is TGTGCCAGCTTCCAAGGGGGTAATACTGATTCACCCCTCCACTTT. It is translated as CASFQGGNTDSPLHF. This chain links TRBV28 with TRBJ1-6; D is perhaps TRBD1 (6 bases). V dropped 8 bases and J dropped 8 bases, with 19 bases sitting between them. CDR1 and CDR2 (germline): MDHEN, SYDVKM. CDR3 length: 15 amino acids.

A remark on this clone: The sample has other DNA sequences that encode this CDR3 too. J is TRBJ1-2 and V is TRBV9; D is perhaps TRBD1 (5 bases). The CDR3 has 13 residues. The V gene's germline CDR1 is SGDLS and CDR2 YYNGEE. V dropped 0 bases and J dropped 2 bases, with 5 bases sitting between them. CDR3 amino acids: CASSVDRNYGYTF. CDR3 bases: TGTGCCAGCAGCGTAGACAGGAACTATGGCTACACCTTC.

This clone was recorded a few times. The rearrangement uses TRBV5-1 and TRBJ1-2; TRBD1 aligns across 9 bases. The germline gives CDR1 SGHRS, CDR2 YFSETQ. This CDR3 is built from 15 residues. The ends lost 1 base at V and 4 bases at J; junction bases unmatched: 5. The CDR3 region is CASSLTPTGGYGYTF. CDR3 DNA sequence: TGCGCCAGCAGCTTGACACCGACAGGGGGCTATGGCTACACCTTC.

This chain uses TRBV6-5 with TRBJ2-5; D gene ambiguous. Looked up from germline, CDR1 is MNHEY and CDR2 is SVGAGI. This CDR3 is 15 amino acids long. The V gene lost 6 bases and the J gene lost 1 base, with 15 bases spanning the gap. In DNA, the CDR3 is TGTGCCAGCAGCCCCCGCGTGGTTGCCCAAGAGACCCAGTACTTC. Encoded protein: CASSPRVVAQETQYF.

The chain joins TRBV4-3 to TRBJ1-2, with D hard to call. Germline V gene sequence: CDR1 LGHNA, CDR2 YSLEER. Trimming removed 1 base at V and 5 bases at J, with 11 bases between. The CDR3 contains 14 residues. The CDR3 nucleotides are TGCGCCAGCAGCCAAGGTCGTCAGTCATATGGCTACACCTTC. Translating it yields CASSQGRQSYGYTF.

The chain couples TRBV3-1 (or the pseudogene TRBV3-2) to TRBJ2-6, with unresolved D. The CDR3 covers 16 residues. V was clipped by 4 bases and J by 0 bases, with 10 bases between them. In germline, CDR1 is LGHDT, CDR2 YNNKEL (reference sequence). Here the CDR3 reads CASSPARHSGANVLTF. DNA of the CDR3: TGTGCCAGCAGCCCAGCCCGGCACTCTGGGGCCAACGTCCTGACTTTC.

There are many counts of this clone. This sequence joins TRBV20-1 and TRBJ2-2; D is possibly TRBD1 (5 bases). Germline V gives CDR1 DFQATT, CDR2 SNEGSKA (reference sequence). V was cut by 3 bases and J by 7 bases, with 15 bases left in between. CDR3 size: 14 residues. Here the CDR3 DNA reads TGCAGTGCTAGTGAGACAGCTCTCAGCGGGGAGCTGTTTTTT. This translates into CSASETALSGELFF.